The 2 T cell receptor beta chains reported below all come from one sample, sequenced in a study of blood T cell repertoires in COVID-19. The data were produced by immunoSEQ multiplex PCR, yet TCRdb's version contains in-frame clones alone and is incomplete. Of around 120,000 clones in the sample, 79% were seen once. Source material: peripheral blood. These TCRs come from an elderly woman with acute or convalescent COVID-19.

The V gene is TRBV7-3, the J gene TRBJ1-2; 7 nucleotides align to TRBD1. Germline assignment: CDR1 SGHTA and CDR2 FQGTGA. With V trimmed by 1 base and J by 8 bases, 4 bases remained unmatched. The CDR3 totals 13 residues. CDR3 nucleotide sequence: TGTGCCAGCAGCTTAAGAGGGGGCAGGGGCTACACCTTC. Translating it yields CASSLRGGRGYTF. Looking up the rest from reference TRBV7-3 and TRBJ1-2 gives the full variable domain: GAGVSQTPSNKVTEKGKYVELRCDPISGHTALYWYRQSLGQGPEFLIYFQGTGAADDSGLPNDRFFAVRPEGSVSTLKIQRTERGDSAVYLCASSLRGGRGYTFGSGTRLTVV.

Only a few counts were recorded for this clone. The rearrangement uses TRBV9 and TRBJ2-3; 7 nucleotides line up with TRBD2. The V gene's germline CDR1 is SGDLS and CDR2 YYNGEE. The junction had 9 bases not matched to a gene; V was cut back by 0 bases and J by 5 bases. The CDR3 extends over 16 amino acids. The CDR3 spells CASSVVAGEMGDTQYF. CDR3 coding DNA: TGTGCCAGCAGCGTAGTTGCGGGAGAAATGGGAGATACGCAGTATTTT.